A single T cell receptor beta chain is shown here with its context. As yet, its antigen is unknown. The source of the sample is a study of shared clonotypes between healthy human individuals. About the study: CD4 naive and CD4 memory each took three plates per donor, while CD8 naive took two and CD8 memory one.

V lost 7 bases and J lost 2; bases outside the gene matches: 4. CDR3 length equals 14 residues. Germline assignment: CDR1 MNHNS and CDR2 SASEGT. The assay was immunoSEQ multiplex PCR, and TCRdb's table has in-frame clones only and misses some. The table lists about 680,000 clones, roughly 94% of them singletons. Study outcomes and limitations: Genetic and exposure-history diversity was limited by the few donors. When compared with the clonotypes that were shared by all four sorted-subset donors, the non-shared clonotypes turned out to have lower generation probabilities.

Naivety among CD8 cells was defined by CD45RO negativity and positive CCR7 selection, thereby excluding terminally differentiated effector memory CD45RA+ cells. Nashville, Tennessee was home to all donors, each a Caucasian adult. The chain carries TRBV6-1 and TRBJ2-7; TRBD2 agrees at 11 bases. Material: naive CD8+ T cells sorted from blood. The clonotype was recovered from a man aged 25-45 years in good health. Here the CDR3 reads CASTMTSGTYEQYF. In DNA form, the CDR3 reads TGTGCCAGCACGATGACTAGCGGGACCTACGAGCAGTACTTC.